These T cell receptor beta chains were read from a single sample in a study of cytomegalovirus exposure and HLA in healthy donors. Sequenced by immunoSEQ multiplex PCR; TCRdb stores in-frame clones only, minus some. This table holds approximately 260,000 clones, about 83% found once. The sample comprised PBMCs. The receptors were gathered from a woman aged 40 to 55 in good health and CMV-seropositive. Both conserved end residues are part of each CDR3. D genes are given only for firm matches. Part of the rows lack a size; the others show once, few, many or a class for expanded clones.

J gene: TRBJ2-1; D gene: TRBD2; clone size: .; V gene: TRBV11-2; CDR3 DNA: TGTGCCAGCAGCTTAGGTCGTGGGGGAGGGAGGGCCTCAAATGAGCAGTTCTTC; CDR3 protein: CASSLGRGGGRASNEQFF
J gene: TRBJ2-4; D gene: .; clone size: .; V gene: TRBV12-1; CDR3 DNA: TGTGCCAGCAGCTTTGGACAGGGCTACGTCTTC; CDR3 protein: CASSFGQGYVF
J gene: TRBJ1-4; D gene: .; clone size: .; V gene: TRBV27; CDR3 DNA: TGTGCCAGCAGCCCCACCCGGGCAACTAATGAAAAACTGTTTTTT; CDR3 protein: CASSPTRATNEKLFF
J gene: TRBJ2-3; D gene: .; clone size: .; V gene: TRBV5-1; CDR3 DNA: TGCGCCAGCAGCCGACCGAGGGATACGCAGTATTTT; CDR3 protein: CASSRPRDTQYF
J gene: TRBJ2-1; D gene: .; clone size: .; V gene: TRBV4-3; CDR3 DNA: TGCGCCAGCAGCCAAGATAGGAGCAACAATGAGCAGTTCTTC; CDR3 protein: CASSQDRSNNEQFF
J gene: TRBJ1-1; D gene: .; clone size: .; V gene: TRBV6-1; CDR3 DNA: TGTGCCAGCAGTGAACCAGGAAGGTTGACTGAAGCTTTCTTT; CDR3 protein: CASSEPGRLTEAFF
J gene: TRBJ2-2; D gene: .; clone size: .; V gene: TRBV9; CDR3 DNA: TGTGCCAGCAGCGTAGGGCCCTCTTCGAACACCGGGGAGCTGTTTTTT; CDR3 protein: CASSVGPSSNTGELFF
J gene: TRBJ1-2; D gene: TRBD1; clone size: .; V gene: TRBV28; CDR3 DNA: TGTGCCAGCCCCGGGACAGGTAATTATGGCTACACCTTC; CDR3 protein: CASPGTGNYGYTF
J gene: TRBJ2-1; D gene: .; clone size: .; V gene: TRBV7-6; CDR3 DNA: TGTGCCAGCAGCTCCCGGGACTCAGAGCAGTTCTTC; CDR3 protein: CASSSRDSEQFF
J gene: TRBJ2-5; D gene: TRBD2; clone size: .; V gene: TRBV18; CDR3 DNA: TGTGCCAGCTCACCACCTCGGGGGGGCCGGGAGACCCAGTACTTC; CDR3 protein: CASSPPRGGRETQYF
J gene: TRBJ2-5; D gene: .; clone size: .; V gene: TRBV6-5; CDR3 DNA: TGTGCCAGCAGATTTGGAGATGTCCAAGAGACCCAGTACTTC; CDR3 protein: CASRFGDVQETQYF
J gene: TRBJ2-1; D gene: .; clone size: .; V gene: TRBV27; CDR3 DNA: TGTGCCAGCAGTTTGTTTGGCGACAACTACAATGAGCAGTTCTTC; CDR3 protein: CASSLFGDNYNEQFF
J gene: TRBJ1-5; D gene: TRBD1; clone size: .; V gene: TRBV28; CDR3 DNA: TGTGCCAGTAGTTTTGGGACCGGACAGGGATCTCAGCCCCAGCATTTT; CDR3 protein: CASSFGTGQGSQPQHF
J gene: TRBJ2-7; D gene: .; clone size: .; V gene: TRBV7-6; CDR3 DNA: TGTGCCAGCAGCTTAGCAGATGGCGGCCCCTACGAGCAGTACTTC; CDR3 protein: CASSLADGGPYEQYF
J gene: TRBJ2-5; D gene: TRBD1; clone size: .; V gene: TRBV11-2; CDR3 DNA: TGTGCCAGCAGCTTAGATTTGGGACAGCGCATGGAGACCCAGTACTTC; CDR3 protein: CASSLDLGQRMETQYF
J gene: TRBJ2-7; D gene: TRBD1; clone size: .; V gene: TRBV28; CDR3 DNA: TGTGCCATCAGGACAGGGACGATCTACGAGCAGTACTTC; CDR3 protein: CAIRTGTIYEQYF
J gene: TRBJ2-1; D gene: .; clone size: once; V gene: TRBV11-3; CDR3 DNA: TGTGCCAGCAGCTCCCGGGGGTCCTACAATGAGCAGTTCTTC; CDR3 protein: CASSSRGSYNEQFF
J gene: TRBJ2-1; D gene: TRBD2; clone size: few; V gene: TRBV5-1; CDR3 DNA: TGCGCCAGCAGCCCGACGACTAGCGGGAGGGCCGGAAATGAGCAGTTCTTC; CDR3 protein: CASSPTTSGRAGNEQFF
J gene: TRBJ2-2; D gene: .; clone size: .; V gene: TRBV27; CDR3 DNA: TGTGCCAGCAGTTTCGGGGGCACCGGGGAGCTGTTTTTT; CDR3 protein: CASSFGGTGELFF
J gene: TRBJ1-2; D gene: TRBD1; clone size: .; V gene: TRBV5-4; CDR3 DNA: TGTGCCAGCAGCCCTTGGACAGGCAACTATGGCTACACCTTC; CDR3 protein: CASSPWTGNYGYTF
J gene: TRBJ2-1; D gene: TRBD2; clone size: .; V gene: TRBV5-1; CDR3 DNA: TGCGCCAGCAGCTCGGCGCGGGGGAACAATGAGCAGTTCTTC; CDR3 protein: CASSSARGNNEQFF
J gene: TRBJ2-1; D gene: TRBD2; clone size: .; V gene: TRBV2; CDR3 DNA: TGTGCCAGCACCGACCCCCCTAGCGGCTCCTACAATGAGCAGTTCTTC; CDR3 protein: CASTDPPSGSYNEQFF
J gene: TRBJ2-3; D gene: .; clone size: .; V gene: TRBV9; CDR3 DNA: TGTGCCAGCAGCGTAGCATCCAGGGCAGTAGCAGATACGCAGTATTTT; CDR3 protein: CASSVASRAVADTQYF
J gene: TRBJ2-3; D gene: .; clone size: .; V gene: TRBV28; CDR3 DNA: TGTGCCAGCAGTTTAGACCGGGACTTGGCGCAGTATTTT; CDR3 protein: CASSLDRDLAQYF